A single sample gave rise to the 5 T cell receptor beta chains below, sequenced in a study of blood T cells in healthy people across ages. A second about 7 to 12 cycle PCR used barcoded and J-beta primers. From the 5' RACE reads, TCRdb called clonotypes with MiXCR, one entry per CDR3 protein. The table has around 690,000 distinct CDR3 sequences, roughly three fifths seen once. Sequenced: blood. These receptors all stem from a man aged 55 to 70 in good health.

V is TRBV6-2 or TRBV6-3 and J is TRBJ2-1, with a possible D match to TRBD2 (6 bases). From germline, CDR1 is MNHEY and CDR2 SVGEGT. CDR3 length: 15 residues. Trimming left V 5 bases short and J 8 bases short, with 19 bases between. The CDR3 region is CASSGSWPQRDEQFF. The CDR3 coding sequence is TGTGCCAGCAGTGGCTCCTGGCCTCAGCGGGATGAGCAGTTCTTC.

The chain couples TRBV7-2 to TRBJ2-1, with D unresolved. The CDR3 runs 15 residues. Germline V gives CDR1 SGHTA, CDR2 FQGNSA. Trimming left V 5 bases short and J 2 bases short, with 13 bases between. The CDR3 spells CASSPSGATYNEQFF. The CDR3 DNA sequence: TGTGCCAGCAGCCCCTCAGGAGCAACCTACAATGAGCAGTTCTTC.

Points on this clonotype: A junction end diverges from the germline sequence, so it may reflect a read error. V usage is TRBV4-1 and J usage is TRBJ2-3; D unclear. Germline lookup yields CDR1 MGHRA and CDR2 YSYEKL. The CDR3 sequence is 14 residues long. The CDR3 sequence: CASSPTHNTDTQYF. In DNA, the CDR3 is TGCGCCAGCAGCCCAACTCACAACACAGATACACAGTATTTT.

This chain joins TRBV7-6 and TRBJ2-3; D remains unclear. This CDR3 has 17 residues. V was cut by 5 bases and J by 0 bases, with 18 bases left in between. Per the germline V gene, CDR1 is SGHVS and CDR2 is FNYEAQ. The CDR3 coding sequence is TGTGCCAGCAGCCCAGAGTTTCGGGCGTCTAGCACAGATACGCAGTATTTT. Translation: CASSPEFRASSTDTQYF.

This clonotype was counted only a few times. V usage is TRBV18 and J usage is TRBJ1-6, with 7 positions matching TRBD1. The CDR3 consists of 15 residues. V shed 3 bases, J shed 7 bases, and the junction held 6 bases outside the gene matches. The germline V gene has CDR1 KGHSH and CDR2 LQKENI. The CDR3 nucleotides are TGTGCCAGCTCACCCCAACAGGGGCGGAATTCACCCCTCCACTTT. It is translated as CASSPQQGRNSPLHF.